The 7 T cell receptor beta chains below come from one sample, sequenced in a study of cytomegalovirus exposure and HLA in healthy donors. Use of 60 Vbeta and 13 Jbeta primers characterized the PCR. Using immunoSEQ multiplex PCR, the repertoire was profiled, and TCRdb retains in-frame clones only, with some absent. Here the sample spans 150,000 to 200,000 clones, around three quarters being singletons. Sequencing used PBMCs. The source is a woman aged 40-49 years in good health and CMV-seronegative.

V usage is TRBV20-1 and J usage is TRBJ1-1; D remains ambiguous. Trimming removed 6 bases from V and 7 bases from J, with 12 bases in between. This CDR3 region has 11 residues. From germline, CDR1 is DFQATT and CDR2 SNEGSKA (reference sequence). CDR3 residues: CSAWQVSEAFF. For the CDR3, the DNA is TGCAGTGCCTGGCAAGTAAGTGAAGCTTTCTTT.

The V gene is TRBV25-1, the J gene TRBJ2-7; a weak D match, TRBD2 (6 bases). CDR3 size: 16 residues. Germline-derived CDR1 and CDR2 are MGHDK and SYGVNS. V lost 4 bases and J 3 bases, leaving 19 bases between the germline ends. CDR3: CASSGGEWEDNYEQYF. DNA of the CDR3: TGTGCCAGCAGTGGGGGGGAGTGGGAGGACAACTACGAGCAGTACTTC.

V usage is TRBV9 and J usage is TRBJ1-5, with D tentatively TRBD1 (5 bases). The germline CDR1 and CDR2 sequences are SGDLS and YYNGEE. Trimming left V 4 bases short and J 3 bases short, with 11 bases between. The CDR3 is made up of 14 amino acids. The CDR3 loop reads CASSSDSFNQPQHF. In nucleotides, the CDR3 is TGTGCCAGCAGCTCCGACAGTTTCAATCAGCCCCAGCATTTT.

The chain uses TRBV2 and TRBJ2-2, with 15 bases that match TRBD2. The V gene end was trimmed by 6 bases and the J gene end by 6 bases; junction bases not matched to a gene: 5. The CDR3 contains 16 residues. Germline V gives CDR1 SNHLY, CDR2 FYNNEI. The CDR3: CASRGTSGRFAGELFF. CDR3 nucleotides: TGTGCCAGCAGGGGGACTAGCGGGAGGTTTGCCGGGGAGCTGTTTTTT.

V is TRBV4-1 and J is TRBJ2-3; 9 bases are shared with TRBD2. Germline lookup yields CDR1 MGHRA and CDR2 YSYEKL. With V trimmed by 0 bases and J by 7 bases, 17 bases remained unmatched. CDR3 length: 19 residues. This CDR3 is CASSQEGSAAAGGVNTQYF. The CDR3 bases are TGCGCCAGCAGCCAAGAAGGGTCAGCGGCAGCGGGAGGTGTAAATACGCAGTATTTT.

The chain joins TRBV19 to TRBJ1-5; 9 bases are a match to TRBD1. Germline-derived CDR1 and CDR2 are LNHDA and SQIVND (reference sequence). The CDR3 extends over 15 amino acids. V trimming: 4 bases; J trimming: 2 bases; junction bases outside the gene matches: 3. CDR3 sequence: CASSTRTGGNQPQHF. The CDR3 coding sequence is TGTGCCAGTAGTACCCGGACAGGGGGCAATCAGCCCCAGCATTTT.

This chain joins TRBV7-9 and TRBJ2-1; 11 nucleotides line up with TRBD2. CDR1 is SEHNR and CDR2 is FQNEAQ in the germline V gene (reference sequence). Trimming at V came to 2 bases and at J to 5 bases, leaving 2 bases not matched to a gene. The CDR3 runs 15 residues. CDR3 sequence: CASSLMGLADNEQFF. The CDR3 coding sequence is TGTGCCAGCAGCTTAATGGGACTAGCGGACAATGAGCAGTTCTTC.